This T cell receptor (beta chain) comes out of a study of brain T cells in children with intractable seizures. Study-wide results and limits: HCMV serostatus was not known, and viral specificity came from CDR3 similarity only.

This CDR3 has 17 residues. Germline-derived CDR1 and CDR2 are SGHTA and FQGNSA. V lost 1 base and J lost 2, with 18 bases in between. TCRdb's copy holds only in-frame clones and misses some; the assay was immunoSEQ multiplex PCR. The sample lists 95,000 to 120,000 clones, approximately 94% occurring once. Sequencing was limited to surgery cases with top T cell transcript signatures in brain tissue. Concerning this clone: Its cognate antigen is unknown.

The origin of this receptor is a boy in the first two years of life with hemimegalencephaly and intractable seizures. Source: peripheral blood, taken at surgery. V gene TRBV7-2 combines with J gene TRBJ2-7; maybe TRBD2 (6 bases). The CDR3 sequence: CASSLEGLGSGTYEQYF. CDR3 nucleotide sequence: TGTGCCAGCAGCTTAGAGGGGTTGGGTAGCGGTACCTACGAGCAGTACTTC.